Listed below are T cell receptor beta chains from one sample, sequenced in a study of T-cell reconstitution after alpha-beta-depleted transplantation in children. TCRdb re-called the PCR reads with MiXCR, one entry per CDR3 protein. The data contain around 380,000 distinct CDR3 sequences, around 9.9% of them singletons. Sequencing was performed on PBMCs from the stem cell graft donor, taken from the stem cell graft. The source is a human donor who donated a stem cell graft to a child with acute myeloid leukemia. The CDR3 runs from the conserved cysteine through the conserved F or W. A D gene is named only where the DNA matches it firmly. The size field is filled for only some rows; it gives once, few, many or a size class.

>TRBV7-3|few|NA|TRBJ2-5|15
TGTGCCAGCAGCTGGGGACCAACCCCGGGGGAGACCCAGTACTTC
CASSWGPTPGETQYF
>TRBV7-8|many|NA|TRBJ1-5|14
TGTGCCAGCAGCTTGAGGCGAAGCGATCAGCCCCAGCATTTT
CASSLRRSDQPQHF
>TRBV2|NA|NA|TRBJ2-7|12
TGTGCCAGCTTGGACTGGAACTACGAGCAGTACTTC
CASLDWNYEQYF
>TRBV30|NA|TRBD1|TRBJ2-2|16
TGTGCCTGGAGTCGATTAGACAGGGGCGACACCGGGGAGCTGTTTTTT
CAWSRLDRGDTGELFF
>TRBV6-5|few|NA|TRBJ1-3|16
TGTGCCAGCAGTTACACAGACCGGGGCTCTGGAAACACCATATATTTT
CASSYTDRGSGNTIYF
>TRBV6-5|NA|NA|TRBJ2-3|13
TGTGCCAGCAGTTACTCGGAGGGAGATACGCAGTATTTT
CASSYSEGDTQYF
>TRBV4-1|few|TRBD2|TRBJ2-7|15
TGCGCCAGCAGCCAAGGATCCAGCGGGAGTTCAATGCTGTACTTC
CASSQGSSGSSMLYF
>TRBV5-1|few|TRBD1|TRBJ2-1|15
TGCGCCAGCAGCTCCGTGGACAGGGCTGACAATGAGCAGTTCTTC
CASSSVDRADNEQFF
>TRBV4-3|NA|TRBD2|TRBJ2-2|16
TGCGCCAGCAGCCAAGTTTCTAGCGGGCCAACCGGGGAGCTGTTTTTT
CASSQVSSGPTGELFF
>TRBV20-1|NA|NA|TRBJ1-5|14
TGCAGTGCTAGTAGGGGCGGGGGCAATCAGCCCCAGCATTTT
CSASRGGGNQPQHF
>TRBV24-1|NA|TRBD2|TRBJ2-3|16
TGTGCCACCAGTGAGACTAGCGGGGGCCGCACAGATACGCAGTATTTT
CATSETSGGRTDTQYF
>TRBV18|NA|NA|TRBJ1-2|14
TGTGCCAGCTCACCAGCGGGGACTACCTATGGCTACACCTTC
CASSPAGTTYGYTF
>TRBV3-1|NA|NA|TRBJ2-5|17
TGTGCCACCAGCCAAGACAGCCCTAGCGTTGGCCGGGTGACCCAGTACTTC
CATSQDSPSVGRVTQYF
>TRBV7-2|many|TRBD1|TRBJ2-4|18
TGTGCCAGCAGCTCTAGGGGACAGGGGGCGGGGGCCAAAAACATTCAGTACTTC
CASSSRGQGAGAKNIQYF
>TRBV19|NA|NA|TRBJ2-6|13
TGTGCCAGATCAGGGGCTGGGGCCAACGTCCTGACTTTC
CARSGAGANVLTF
>TRBV4-2|NA|NA|TRBJ1-5|16
TGTGCCAGCAGCCAAGAACAGGGCGGGGGCAATCAGCCCCAGCATTTT
CASSQEQGGGNQPQHF
>TRBV6-5|NA|TRBD1|TRBJ1-6|16
TGTGCCAGCAGTTACTCGACAGGGGGTTACGGTTCACCCCTCCACTTT
CASSYSTGGYGSPLHF
>TRBV12-3/TRBV12-4|few|TRBD1|TRBJ1-2|13
TGTGCCAGCAGTTCAGTTTCGGGACAGGGCTACACCTTC
CASSSVSGQGYTF
>TRBV4-1|few|TRBD1|TRBJ1-1|17
TGCGCCAGCAGCCAAGACCGGGACAGGGGGGGGAACACTGAAGCTTTCTTT
CASSQDRDRGGNTEAFF
>TRBV10-3|few|NA|TRBJ1-2|13
TGTGCCATCAGCTCTGGGTCTAACTATGGCTACACCTTC
CAISSGSNYGYTF
>TRBV20-1|many|NA|TRBJ2-1|16
TGCAGTGCTAGAGCCCCCATGAGGGGCTCCTACAATGAGCAGTTCTTC
CSARAPMRGSYNEQFF
>TRBV5-5|many|NA|TRBJ1-6|12
TGTGCCAGCAGCTTGTCGCATTCACCCCTCCACTTT
CASSLSHSPLHF
>TRBV25-1|NA|TRBD1|TRBJ2-3|15
TGTGCCAGCAGTGGGGGACAGGGCCGCACAGATACGCAGTATTTT
CASSGGQGRTDTQYF
>TRBV5-8|many|NA|TRBJ2-5|15
TGTGCCAGCAGCTCCCCCGGGGGACAAGGAGAGACCCAGTACTTC
CASSSPGGQGETQYF
>TRBV5-6|NA|NA|TRBJ2-5|12
TGTGCCAGCAGCTTGTCTGAGGGAACCGGGTACTTC
CASSLSEGTGYF
>TRBV27|NA|TRBD1|TRBJ2-6|18
TGTGCCAGCAGTTTATCCGGGACAGGGGTCTCTGGGGCCAACGTCCTGACTTTC
CASSLSGTGVSGANVLTF
>TRBV7-9|NA|TRBD2|TRBJ2-1|17
TGTGCCAGCAGCTCCACACTAGCGGGTGTGTTTCTGGATGAGCAGTTCTTC
CASSSTLAGVFLDEQFF
>TRBV6-1|NA|NA|TRBJ2-2|14
TGTGCCAGCAGAATAGATCCGAACACCGGGGAGCTGTTTTTT
CASRIDPNTGELFF
>TRBV9|few|NA|TRBJ2-5|13
TGTGCCAGCAGCGTAGATCCGTTGGAGACCCAGTACTTC
CASSVDPLETQYF
>TRBV7-2|NA|NA|TRBJ2-3|16
TGTGCCAGCAGCTTAGACGGGATAGCGGTGACAGCTACGCAGTATTTT
CASSLDGIAVTATQYF
>TRBV20-1|NA|TRBD2|TRBJ2-7|16
TGCTGTGCTAGAGAGCCGGGACTAGCGGGGAGCTACGAGCAGTACTTC
CCAREPGLAGSYEQYF